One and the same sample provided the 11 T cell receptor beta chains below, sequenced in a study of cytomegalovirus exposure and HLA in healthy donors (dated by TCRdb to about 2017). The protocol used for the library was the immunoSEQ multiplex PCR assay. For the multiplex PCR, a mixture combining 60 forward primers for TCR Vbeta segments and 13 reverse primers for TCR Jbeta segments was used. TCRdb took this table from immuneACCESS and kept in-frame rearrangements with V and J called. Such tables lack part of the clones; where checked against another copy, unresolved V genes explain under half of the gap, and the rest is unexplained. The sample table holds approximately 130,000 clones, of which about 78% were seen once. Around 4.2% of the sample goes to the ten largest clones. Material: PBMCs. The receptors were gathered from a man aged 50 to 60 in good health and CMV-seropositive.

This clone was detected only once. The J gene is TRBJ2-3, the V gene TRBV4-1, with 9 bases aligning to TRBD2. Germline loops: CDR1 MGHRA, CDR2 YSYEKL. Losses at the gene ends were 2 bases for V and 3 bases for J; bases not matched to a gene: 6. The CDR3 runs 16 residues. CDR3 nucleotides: TGCGCCAGCAGCCAACAGGGACTAGCCAAGACAGATACGCAGTATTTT. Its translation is CASSQQGLAKTDTQYF.

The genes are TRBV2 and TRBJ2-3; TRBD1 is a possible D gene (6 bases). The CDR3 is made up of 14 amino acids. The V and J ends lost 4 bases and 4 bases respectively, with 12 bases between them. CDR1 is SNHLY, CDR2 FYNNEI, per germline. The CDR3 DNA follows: TGTGCCAGCAGTGTAATCAGGGGCGCAGATACGCAGTATTTT. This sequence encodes CASSVIRGADTQYF. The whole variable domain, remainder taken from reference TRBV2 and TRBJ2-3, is EPEVTQTPSHQVTQMGQEVILRCVPISNHLYFYWYRQILGQKVEFLVSFYNNEISEKSEIFDDQFSVERPDGSNFTLKIRSTKLEDSAMYFCASSVIRGADTQYFGPGTRLTVL.

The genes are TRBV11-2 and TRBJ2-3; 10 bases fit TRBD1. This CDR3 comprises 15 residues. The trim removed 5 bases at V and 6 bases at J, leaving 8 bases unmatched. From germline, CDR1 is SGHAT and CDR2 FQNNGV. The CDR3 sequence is CASSPGTGAMDTQYF. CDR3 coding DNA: TGTGCCAGCAGCCCCGGGACAGGGGCAATGGATACGCAGTATTTT.

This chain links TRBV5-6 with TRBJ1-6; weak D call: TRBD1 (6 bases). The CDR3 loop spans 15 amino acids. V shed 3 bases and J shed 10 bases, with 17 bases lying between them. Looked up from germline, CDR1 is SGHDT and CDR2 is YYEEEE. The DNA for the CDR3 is TGTGCCAGCAGCTGGGGAGGGGGGGCAGAGTCACCCCTCCACTTT. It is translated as CASSWGGGAESPLHF. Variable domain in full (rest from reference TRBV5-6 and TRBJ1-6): DAGVTQSPTHLIKTRGQQVTLRCSPKSGHDTVSWYQQALGQGPQFIFQYYEEEERQRGNFPDRFSGHQFPNYSSELNVNALLLGDSALYLCASSWGGGAESPLHFGNGTRLTVT.

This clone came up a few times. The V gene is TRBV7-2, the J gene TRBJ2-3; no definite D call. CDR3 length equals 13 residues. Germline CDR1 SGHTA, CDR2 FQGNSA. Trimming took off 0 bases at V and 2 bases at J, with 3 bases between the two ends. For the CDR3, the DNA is TGTGCCAGCAGCTTAGCCTACACAGATACGCAGTATTTT. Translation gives CASSLAYTDTQYF.

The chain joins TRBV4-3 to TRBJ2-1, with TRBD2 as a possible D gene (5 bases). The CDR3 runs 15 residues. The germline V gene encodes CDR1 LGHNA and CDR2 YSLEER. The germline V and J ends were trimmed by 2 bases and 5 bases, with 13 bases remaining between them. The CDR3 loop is CASSQPGLPNNEQFF. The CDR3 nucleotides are TGCGCCAGCAGCCAACCCGGACTGCCCAACAATGAGCAGTTCTTC.

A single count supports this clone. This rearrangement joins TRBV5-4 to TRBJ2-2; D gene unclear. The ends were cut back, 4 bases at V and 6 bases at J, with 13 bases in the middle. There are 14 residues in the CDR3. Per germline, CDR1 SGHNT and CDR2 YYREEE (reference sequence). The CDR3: CASSPHVRSGELFF. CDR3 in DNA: TGTGCCAGCAGCCCCCATGTCCGGTCCGGGGAGCTGTTTTTT.

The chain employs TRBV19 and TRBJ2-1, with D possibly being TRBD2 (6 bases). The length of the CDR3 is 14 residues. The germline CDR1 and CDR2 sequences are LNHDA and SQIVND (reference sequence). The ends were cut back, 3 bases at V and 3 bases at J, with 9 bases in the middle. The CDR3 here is CASSIGGDYNEQFF. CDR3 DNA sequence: TGTGCCAGTAGTATCGGCGGGGACTACAATGAGCAGTTCTTC.

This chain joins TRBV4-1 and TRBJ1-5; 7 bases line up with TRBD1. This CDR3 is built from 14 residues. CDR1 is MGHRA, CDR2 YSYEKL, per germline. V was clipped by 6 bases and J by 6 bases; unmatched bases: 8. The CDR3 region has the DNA TGCGCCAGCAGGCGAGCAGGGGGAGGTCAGCCCCAGCATTTT. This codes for CASRRAGGGQPQHF.

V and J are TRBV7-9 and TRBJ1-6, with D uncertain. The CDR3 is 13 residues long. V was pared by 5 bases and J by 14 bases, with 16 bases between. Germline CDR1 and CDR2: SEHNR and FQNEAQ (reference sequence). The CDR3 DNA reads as TGTGCCAGCAGCGACTCACCCGGCTCGGCCCTCCACTTT. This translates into CASSDSPGSALHF.

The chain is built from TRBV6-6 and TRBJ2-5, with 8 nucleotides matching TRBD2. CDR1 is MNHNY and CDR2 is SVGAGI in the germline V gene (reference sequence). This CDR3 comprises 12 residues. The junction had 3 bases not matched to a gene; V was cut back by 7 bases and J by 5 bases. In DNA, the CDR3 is TGTGCCAGCAATCGGGAGGGGGAGACCCAGTACTTC. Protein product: CASNREGETQYF.